This section outlines one TCR beta chain sequence together with its context. Its antigen remains unknown. This entry is derived from a study of response to subunit inactivated influenza vaccine. General study findings and limits: That few new T cells are recruited by each seasonal influenza vaccination was the authors' suggestion.

Via MiXCR, TCRdb re-called the RT-PCR reads, giving one row per CDR3 protein. The sample has fewer than 700,000 distinct CDR3 sequences; over 10% are singletons. The CDR3 runs to 15 residues. V lost 2 bases and J lost 7, with 15 bases in between. The germline gives CDR1 MDHEN, CDR2 SYDVKM. The source material was PBMCs from blood, sampled roughly 48 days after vaccination. V and J are TRBV28 and TRBJ2-1; perhaps D is TRBD1 or TRBD2 (5 bases each). The receptor comes from a man between 50 and 59 years old who received an inactivated influenza vaccine. CDR3 protein: CASSLAGTVDNEQFF. The CDR3 bases are TGTGCCAGCAGTTTAGCAGGGACCGTGGATAATGAGCAGTTCTTC.